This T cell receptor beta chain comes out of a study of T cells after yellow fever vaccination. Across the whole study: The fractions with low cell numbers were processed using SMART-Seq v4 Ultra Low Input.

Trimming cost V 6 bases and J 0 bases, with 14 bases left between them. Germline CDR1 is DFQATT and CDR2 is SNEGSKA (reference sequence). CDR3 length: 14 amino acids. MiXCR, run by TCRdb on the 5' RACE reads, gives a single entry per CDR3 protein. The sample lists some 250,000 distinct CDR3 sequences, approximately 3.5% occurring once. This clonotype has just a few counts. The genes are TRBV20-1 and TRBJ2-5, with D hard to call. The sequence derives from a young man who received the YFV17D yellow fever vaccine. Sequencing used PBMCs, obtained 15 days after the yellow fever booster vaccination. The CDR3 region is CSAQAVDNQETQYF. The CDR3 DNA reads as TGCAGTGCCCAGGCCGTCGACAACCAAGAGACCCAGTACTTC.